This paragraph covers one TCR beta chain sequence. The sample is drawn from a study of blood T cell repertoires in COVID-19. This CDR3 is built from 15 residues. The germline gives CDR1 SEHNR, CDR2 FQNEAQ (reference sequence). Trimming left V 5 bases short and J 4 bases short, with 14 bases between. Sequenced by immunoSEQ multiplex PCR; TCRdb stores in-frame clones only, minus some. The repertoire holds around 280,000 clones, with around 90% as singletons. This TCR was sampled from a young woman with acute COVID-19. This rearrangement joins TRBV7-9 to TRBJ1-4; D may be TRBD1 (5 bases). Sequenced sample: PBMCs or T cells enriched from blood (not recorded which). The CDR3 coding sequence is TGTGCCAGCAGCCCGGTGGGGCCGGGTAATGAAAAACTGTTTTTT. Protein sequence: CASSPVGPGNEKLFF. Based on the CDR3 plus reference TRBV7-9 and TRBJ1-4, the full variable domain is DTGVSQNPRHKITKRGQNVTFRCDPISEHNRLYWYRQTLGQGPEFLTYFQNEAQLEKSRLLSDRFSAERPKGSFSTLEIQRTEQGDSAMYLCASSPVGPGNEKLFFGSGTQLSVL.